This is a list of T cell receptor beta chains from one sample in a study of early T cells in non-severe SARS-CoV-2 infection. TCRdb processed the 5' RACE reads anew with MiXCR; each CDR3 protein has one entry. The table includes approximately 74,000 distinct CDR3 sequences, 13% to 15% detected once. Material for sequencing was whole blood. The receptors stem from an adult who was a healthcare worker with PCR-confirmed SARS-CoV-2 infection or an uninfected control (not recorded which). The CDR3 runs from the conserved cysteine through the conserved F or W. Fields, in order: clone size, V gene, J gene, D gene, CDR3 protein, CDR3 DNA. A D gene is named only where the DNA matches it firmly. Clone sizes are given selectively: once, few, many, or a class where the clone is expanded.

size: -; V: TRBV11-2; J: TRBJ2-2; D: -; CDR3: CASSLGINTGELFF; DNA: TGTGCCAGCAGCTTAGGGATTAACACCGGGGAGCTGTTTTTT
size: -; V: TRBV6-1; J: TRBJ2-3; D: -; CDR3: CASSVEQGDTQYF; DNA: TGTGCCAGCAGTGTGGAACAGGGAGATACGCAGTATTTT
size: few; V: TRBV14; J: TRBJ2-1; D: -; CDR3: CASSQPRGSSYNEQFF; DNA: TGTGCCAGCAGCCAACCGAGAGGGAGCTCCTACAATGAGCAGTTCTTC
size: -; V: TRBV29-1; J: TRBJ1-1; D: -; CDR3: CSVEGGPEAFF; DNA: TGCAGCGTTGAAGGGGGACCTGAAGCTTTCTTT
size: -; V: TRBV3-1; J: TRBJ2-5; D: -; CDR3: CASSPRRETQYF; DNA: TGTGCCAGCAGCCCCCGGCGGGAGACCCAGTACTTC
size: -; V: TRBV20-1; J: TRBJ2-3; D: -; CDR3: CSIPVSTDTQYF; DNA: TGCAGTATCCCCGTTAGCACAGATACGCAGTATTTT
size: few; V: TRBV27; J: TRBJ2-2; D: -; CDR3: CASRLASQTGELFF; DNA: TGTGCCAGCCGCTTAGCGAGCCAAACCGGGGAGCTGTTTTTT
size: few; V: TRBV5-1; J: TRBJ1-2; D: -; CDR3: CASSYLGGVDGYTF; DNA: TGCGCCAGCAGCTACCTGGGGGGAGTTGATGGCTACACCTTC
size: -; V: TRBV7-6; J: TRBJ1-6; D: -; CDR3: CASSSTGNSPLHF; DNA: TGTGCCAGCAGCTCGACGGGGAATTCACCCCTCCACTTT
size: -; V: TRBV28; J: TRBJ1-2; D: -; CDR3: CASSFGRGLGYTF; DNA: TGTGCCAGCAGTTTTGGAAGGGGACTTGGCTACACCTTC
size: -; V: TRBV6-1; J: TRBJ2-5; D: -; CDR3: CASRPTTWTQYF; DNA: TGTGCCAGCAGGCCAACGACATGGACCCAGTACTTC
size: -; V: TRBV6-2/TRBV6-3; J: TRBJ1-1; D: -; CDR3: CASSYRGQNTEAFF; DNA: TGTGCCAGCAGTTACCGGGGACAGAACACTGAAGCTTTCTTT
size: -; V: TRBV11-2; J: TRBJ2-7; D: -; CDR3: CASSLPSGYEQYF; DNA: TGTGCCAGCAGCTTGCCTTCTGGATACGAGCAGTACTTC
size: many; V: TRBV7-9; J: TRBJ1-2; D: -; CDR3: CASSPRSNLLEGYTF; DNA: TGTGCCAGCAGCCCTCGAAGCAACCTCCTTGAGGGCTACACCTTC
size: few; V: TRBV3-1; J: TRBJ2-1; D: -; CDR3: CASSQEWGRFDEQFF; DNA: TGTGCCAGCAGCCAAGAGTGGGGCCGCTTCGATGAGCAGTTCTTC